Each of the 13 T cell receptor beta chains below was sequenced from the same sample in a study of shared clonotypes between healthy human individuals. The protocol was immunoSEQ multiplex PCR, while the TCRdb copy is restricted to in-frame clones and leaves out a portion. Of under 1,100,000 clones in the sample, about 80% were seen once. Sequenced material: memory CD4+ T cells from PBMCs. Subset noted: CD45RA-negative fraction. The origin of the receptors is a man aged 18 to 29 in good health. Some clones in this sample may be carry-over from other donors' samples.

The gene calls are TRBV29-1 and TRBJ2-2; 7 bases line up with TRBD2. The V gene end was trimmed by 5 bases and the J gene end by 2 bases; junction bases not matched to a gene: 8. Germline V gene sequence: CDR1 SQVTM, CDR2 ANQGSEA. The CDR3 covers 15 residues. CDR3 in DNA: TGCAGCGTTTCTTTGGGCGGGAGTAACACCGGGGAGCTGTTTTTT. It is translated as CSVSLGGSNTGELFF.

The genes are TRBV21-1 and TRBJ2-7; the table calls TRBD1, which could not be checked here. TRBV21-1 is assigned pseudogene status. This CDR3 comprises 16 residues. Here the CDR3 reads CASSKGFSGQDYEQYF. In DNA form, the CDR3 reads TGTGCCAGCAGCAAGGGCTTCTCTGGACAGGACTACGAGCAGTACTTC.

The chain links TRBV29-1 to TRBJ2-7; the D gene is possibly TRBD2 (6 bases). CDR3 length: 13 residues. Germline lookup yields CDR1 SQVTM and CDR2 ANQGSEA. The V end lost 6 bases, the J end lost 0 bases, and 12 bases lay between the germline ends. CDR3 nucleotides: TGCAGCGTAAGCGGGCCAAGCTCCTACGAGCAGTACTTC. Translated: CSVSGPSSYEQYF.

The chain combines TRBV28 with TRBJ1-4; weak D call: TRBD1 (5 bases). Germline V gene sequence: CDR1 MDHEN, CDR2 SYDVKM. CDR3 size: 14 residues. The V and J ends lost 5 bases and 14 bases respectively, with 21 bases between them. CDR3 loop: CASSNIRDPLGLFF. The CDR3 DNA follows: TGTGCCAGCAGTAACATTCGGGACCCCTTAGGTCTGTTTTTT.

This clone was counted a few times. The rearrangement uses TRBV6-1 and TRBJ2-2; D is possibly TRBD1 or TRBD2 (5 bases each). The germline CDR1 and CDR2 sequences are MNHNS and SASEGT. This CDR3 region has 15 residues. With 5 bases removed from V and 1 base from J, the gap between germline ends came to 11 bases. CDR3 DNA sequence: TGTGCCAGCAGTTCCGGGACGGTGAACACCGGGGAGCTGTTTTTT. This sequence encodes CASSSGTVNTGELFF.

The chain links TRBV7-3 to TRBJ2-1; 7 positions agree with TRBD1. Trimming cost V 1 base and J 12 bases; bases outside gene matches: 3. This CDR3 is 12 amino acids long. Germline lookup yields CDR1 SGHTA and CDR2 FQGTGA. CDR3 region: CASSLIGQVQFF. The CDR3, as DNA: TGTGCCAGCAGCTTAATCGGACAGGTGCAGTTCTTC.

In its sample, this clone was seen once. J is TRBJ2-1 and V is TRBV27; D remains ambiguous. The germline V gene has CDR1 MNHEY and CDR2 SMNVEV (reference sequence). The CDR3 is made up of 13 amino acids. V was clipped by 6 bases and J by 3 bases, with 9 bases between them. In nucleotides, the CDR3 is TGTGCCAGCAGAAGGGCCGACTACAATGAGCAGTTCTTC. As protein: CASRRADYNEQFF.

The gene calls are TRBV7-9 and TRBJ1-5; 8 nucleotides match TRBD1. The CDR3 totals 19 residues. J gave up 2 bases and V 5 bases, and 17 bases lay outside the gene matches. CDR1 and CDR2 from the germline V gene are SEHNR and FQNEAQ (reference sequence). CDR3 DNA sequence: TGTGCCAGCAGCCGCGGACAGGGTGAAAATCGAGGCCGCAATCAGCCCCAGCATTTT. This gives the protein CASSRGQGENRGRNQPQHF.

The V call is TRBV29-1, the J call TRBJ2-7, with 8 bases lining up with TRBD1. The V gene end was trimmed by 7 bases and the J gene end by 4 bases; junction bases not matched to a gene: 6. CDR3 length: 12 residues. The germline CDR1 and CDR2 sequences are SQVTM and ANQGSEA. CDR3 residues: CSARQGKYEQYF. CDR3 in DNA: TGCAGCGCCCGACAGGGGAAATACGAGCAGTACTTC.

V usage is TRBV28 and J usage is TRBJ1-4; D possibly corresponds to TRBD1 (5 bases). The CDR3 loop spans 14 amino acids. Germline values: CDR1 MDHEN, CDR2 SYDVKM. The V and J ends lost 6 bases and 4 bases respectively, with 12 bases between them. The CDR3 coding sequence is TGTGCCAGCAGCTTGGGGACGGATAATGAAAAACTGTTTTTT. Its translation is CASSLGTDNEKLFF.

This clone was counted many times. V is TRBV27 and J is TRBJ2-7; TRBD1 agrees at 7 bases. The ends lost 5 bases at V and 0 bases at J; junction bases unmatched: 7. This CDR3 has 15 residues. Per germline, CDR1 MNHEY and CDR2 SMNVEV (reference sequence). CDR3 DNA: TGTGCCAGCAGTCGCACAACAGGGGACTCCTACGAGCAGTACTTC. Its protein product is CASSRTTGDSYEQYF.

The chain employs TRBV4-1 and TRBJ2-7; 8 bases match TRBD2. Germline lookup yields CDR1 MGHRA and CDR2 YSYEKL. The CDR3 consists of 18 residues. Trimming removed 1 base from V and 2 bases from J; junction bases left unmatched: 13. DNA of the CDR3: TGCGCCAGCAGCCAAGCGCCAGCGGGAGCCCCAAAGACCTACGAGCAGTACTTC. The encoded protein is CASSQAPAGAPKTYEQYF.

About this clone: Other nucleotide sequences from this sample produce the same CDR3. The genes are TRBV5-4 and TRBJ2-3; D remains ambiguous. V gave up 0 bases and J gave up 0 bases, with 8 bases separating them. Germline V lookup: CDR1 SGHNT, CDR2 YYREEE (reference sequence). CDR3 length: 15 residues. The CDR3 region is CASSLGGTSTDTQYF. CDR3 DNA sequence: TGTGCCAGCAGCTTGGGCGGTACTAGCACAGATACGCAGTATTTT. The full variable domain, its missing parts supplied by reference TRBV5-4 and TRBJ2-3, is ETGVTQSPTHLIKTRGQQVTLRCSSQSGHNTVSWYQQALGQGPQFIFQYYREEENGRGNFPPRFSGLQFPNYSSELNVNALELDDSALYLCASSLGGTSTDTQYFGPGTRLTVL.